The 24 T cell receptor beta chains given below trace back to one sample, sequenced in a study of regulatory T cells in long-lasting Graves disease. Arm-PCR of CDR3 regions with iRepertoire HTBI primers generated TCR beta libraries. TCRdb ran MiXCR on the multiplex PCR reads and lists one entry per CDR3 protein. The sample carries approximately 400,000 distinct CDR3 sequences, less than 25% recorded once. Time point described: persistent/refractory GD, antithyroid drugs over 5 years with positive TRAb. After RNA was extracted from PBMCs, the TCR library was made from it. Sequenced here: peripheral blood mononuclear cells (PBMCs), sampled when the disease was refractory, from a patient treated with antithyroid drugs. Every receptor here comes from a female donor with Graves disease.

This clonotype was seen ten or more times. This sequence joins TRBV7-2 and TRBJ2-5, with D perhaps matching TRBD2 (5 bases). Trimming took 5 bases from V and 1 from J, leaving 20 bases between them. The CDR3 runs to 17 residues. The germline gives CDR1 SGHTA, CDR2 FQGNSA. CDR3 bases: TGTGCCAGCAGCCCGAGACTGAGCGGAAGCCCCCAAGAGACCCAGTACTTC. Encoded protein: CASSPRLSGSPQETQYF.

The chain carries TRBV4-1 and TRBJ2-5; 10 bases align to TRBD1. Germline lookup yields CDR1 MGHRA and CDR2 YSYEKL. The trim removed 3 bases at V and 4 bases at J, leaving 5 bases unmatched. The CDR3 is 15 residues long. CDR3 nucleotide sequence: TGCGCCAGCAGCCACCTCGACAGGGGGCGAGAGACCCAGTACTTC. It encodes CASSHLDRGRETQYF.

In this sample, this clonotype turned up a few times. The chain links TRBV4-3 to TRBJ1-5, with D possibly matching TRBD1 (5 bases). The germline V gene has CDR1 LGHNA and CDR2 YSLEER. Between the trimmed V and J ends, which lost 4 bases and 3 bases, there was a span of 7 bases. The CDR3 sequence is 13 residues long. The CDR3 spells CASSPGFNQPQHF. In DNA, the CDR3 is TGCGCCAGCAGCCCAGGGTTCAATCAGCCCCAGCATTTT.

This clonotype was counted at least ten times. CDR3 nucleotide sequence: TGTGCCAGCAGTCGTTCTTCGGGCTCTAACTATGGCTACACCTTC. Amino acid sequence: CASSRSSGSNYGYTF. The V gene is TRBV28, the J gene TRBJ1-2; D ambiguous. V was trimmed by 5 bases and J by 0 bases, leaving 13 bases between them. There are 15 residues in the CDR3. Looked up from germline, CDR1 is MDHEN and CDR2 is SYDVKM.

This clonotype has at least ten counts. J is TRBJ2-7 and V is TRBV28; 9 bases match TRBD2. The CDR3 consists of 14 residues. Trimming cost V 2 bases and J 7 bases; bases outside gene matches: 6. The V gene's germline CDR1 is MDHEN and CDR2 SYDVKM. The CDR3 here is CASSLASGNEEQYF. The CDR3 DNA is TGTGCCAGCAGTTTAGCTAGCGGGAATGAAGAGCAGTACTTC. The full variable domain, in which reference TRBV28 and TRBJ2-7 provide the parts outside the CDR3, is DVKVTQSSRYLVKRTGEKVFLECVQDMDHENMFWYRQDPGLGLRLIYFSYDVKMKEKGDIPEGYSVSREKKERFSLILESASTNQTSMYLCASSLASGNEEQYFGPGTRLTVT.

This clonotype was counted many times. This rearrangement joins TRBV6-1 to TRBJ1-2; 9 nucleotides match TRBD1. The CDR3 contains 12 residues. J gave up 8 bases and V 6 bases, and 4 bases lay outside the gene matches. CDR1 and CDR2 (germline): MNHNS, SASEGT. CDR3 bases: TGTGCCAGCAGGGGACAGGGCAAAGGCTACACCTTC. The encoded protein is CASRGQGKGYTF.

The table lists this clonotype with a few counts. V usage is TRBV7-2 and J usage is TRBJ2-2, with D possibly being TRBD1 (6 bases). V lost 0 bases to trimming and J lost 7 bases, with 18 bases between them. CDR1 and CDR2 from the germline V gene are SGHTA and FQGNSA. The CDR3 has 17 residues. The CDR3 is CASSLAASGGVGGELFF. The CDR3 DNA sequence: TGTGCCAGCAGCTTAGCGGCCTCTGGGGGCGTCGGCGGGGAGCTGTTTTTT.

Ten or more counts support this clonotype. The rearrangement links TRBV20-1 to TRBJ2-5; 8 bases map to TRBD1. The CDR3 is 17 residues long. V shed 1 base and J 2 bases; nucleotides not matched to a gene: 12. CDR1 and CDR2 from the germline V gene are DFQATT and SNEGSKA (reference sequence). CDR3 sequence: CSARAQPGGVGQETQYF. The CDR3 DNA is TGCAGTGCTAGAGCCCAGCCAGGGGGCGTAGGTCAAGAGACCCAGTACTTC.

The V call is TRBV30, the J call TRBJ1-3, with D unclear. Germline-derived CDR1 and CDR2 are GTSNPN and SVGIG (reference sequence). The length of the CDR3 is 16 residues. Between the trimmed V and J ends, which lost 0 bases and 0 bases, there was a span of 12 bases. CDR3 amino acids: CAWSVHAGISGNTIYF. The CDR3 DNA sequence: TGTGCCTGGAGTGTACATGCGGGAATCTCTGGAAACACCATATATTTT. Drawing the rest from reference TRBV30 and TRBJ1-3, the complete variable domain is SQTIHQWPATLVQPVGSPLSLECTVEGTSNPNLYWYRQAAGRGLQLLFYSVGIGQISSEVPQNLSASRPQDRQFILSSKKLLLSDSGFYLCAWSVHAGISGNTIYFGEGSWLTVV.

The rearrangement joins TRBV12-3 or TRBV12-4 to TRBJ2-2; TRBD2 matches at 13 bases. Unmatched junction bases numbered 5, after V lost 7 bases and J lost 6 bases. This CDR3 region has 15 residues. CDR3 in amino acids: CASKSGLAGPGELFF. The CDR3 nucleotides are TGTGCCAGCAAGTCGGGACTAGCGGGACCCGGGGAGCTGTTTTTT.

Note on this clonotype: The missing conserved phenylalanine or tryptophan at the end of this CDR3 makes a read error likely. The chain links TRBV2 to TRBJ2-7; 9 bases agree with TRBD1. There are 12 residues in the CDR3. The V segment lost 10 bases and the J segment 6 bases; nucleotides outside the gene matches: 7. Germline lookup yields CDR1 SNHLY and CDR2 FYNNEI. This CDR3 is CATGTGIGEQYL. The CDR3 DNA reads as TGTGCCACCGGGACAGGGATCGGCGAGCAGTACCTC.

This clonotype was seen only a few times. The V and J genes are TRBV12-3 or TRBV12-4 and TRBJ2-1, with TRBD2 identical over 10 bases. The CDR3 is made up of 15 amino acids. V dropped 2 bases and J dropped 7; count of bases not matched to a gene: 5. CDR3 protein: CASSLWTSGTNEQFF. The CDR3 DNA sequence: TGTGCCAGCAGTTTATGGACTAGCGGTACGAATGAGCAGTTCTTC.

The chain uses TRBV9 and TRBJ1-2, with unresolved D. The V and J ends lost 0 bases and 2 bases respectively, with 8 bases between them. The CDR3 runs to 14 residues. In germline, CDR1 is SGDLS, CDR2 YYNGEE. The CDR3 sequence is CASSVGTANYGYTF. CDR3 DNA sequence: TGTGCCAGCAGCGTAGGAACAGCAAACTATGGCTACACCTTC.

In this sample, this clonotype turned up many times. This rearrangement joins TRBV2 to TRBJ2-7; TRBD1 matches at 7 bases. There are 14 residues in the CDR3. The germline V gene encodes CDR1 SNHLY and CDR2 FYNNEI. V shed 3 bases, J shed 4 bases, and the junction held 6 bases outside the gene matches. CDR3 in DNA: TGTGCCAGCAGTGAGGGGACAGCTCCTTACGAGCAGTACTTC. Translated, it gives CASSEGTAPYEQYF.

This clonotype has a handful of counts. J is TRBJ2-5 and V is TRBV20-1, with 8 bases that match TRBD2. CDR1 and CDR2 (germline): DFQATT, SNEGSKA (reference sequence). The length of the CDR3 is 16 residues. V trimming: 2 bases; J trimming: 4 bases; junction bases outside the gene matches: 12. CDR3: CSARPGSSGLGETQYF. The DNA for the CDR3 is TGCAGTGCTAGACCCGGGTCTAGCGGGTTAGGAGAGACCCAGTACTTC.

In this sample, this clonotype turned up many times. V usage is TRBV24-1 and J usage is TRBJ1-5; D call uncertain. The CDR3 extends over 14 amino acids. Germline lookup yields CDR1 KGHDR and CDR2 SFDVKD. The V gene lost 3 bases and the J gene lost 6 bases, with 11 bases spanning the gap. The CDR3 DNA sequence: TGTGCCACCAGTGATCCGGGAAGCCTTCAGCCCCAGCATTTT. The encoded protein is CATSDPGSLQPQHF.

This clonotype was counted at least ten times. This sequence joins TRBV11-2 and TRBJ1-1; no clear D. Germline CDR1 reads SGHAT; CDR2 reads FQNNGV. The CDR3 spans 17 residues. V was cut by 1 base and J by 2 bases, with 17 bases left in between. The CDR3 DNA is TGTGCCAGCAGCTTAGGAGCGGTGAGGACGGGAAACACTGAAGCTTTCTTT. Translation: CASSLGAVRTGNTEAFF. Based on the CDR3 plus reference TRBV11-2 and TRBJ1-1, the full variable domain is EAGVAQSPRYKIIEKRQSVAFWCNPISGHATLYWYQQILGQGPKLLIQFQNNGVVDDSQLPKDRFSAERLKGVDSTLKIQPAKLEDSAVYLCASSLGAVRTGNTEAFFGQGTRLTVV.

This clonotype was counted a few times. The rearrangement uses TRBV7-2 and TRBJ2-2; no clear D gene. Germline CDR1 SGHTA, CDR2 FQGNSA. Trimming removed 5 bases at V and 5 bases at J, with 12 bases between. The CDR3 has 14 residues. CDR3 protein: CASSPHTETGELFF. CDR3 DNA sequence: TGTGCCAGCAGCCCGCATACGGAAACCGGGGAGCTGTTTTTT.

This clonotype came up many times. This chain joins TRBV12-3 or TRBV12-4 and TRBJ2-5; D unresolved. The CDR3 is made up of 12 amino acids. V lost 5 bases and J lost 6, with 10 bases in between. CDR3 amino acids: CASSPSEQTQYF. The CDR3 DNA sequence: TGTGCCAGCAGTCCCAGTGAACAGACCCAGTACTTC.

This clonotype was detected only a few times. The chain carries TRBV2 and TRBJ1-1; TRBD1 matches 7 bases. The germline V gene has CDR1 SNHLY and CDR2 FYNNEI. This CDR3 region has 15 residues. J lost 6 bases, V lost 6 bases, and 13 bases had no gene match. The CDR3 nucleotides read TGTGCCAGCAGGGGACGACAGGGTCAATACGCTGAAGCTTTCTTT. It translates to CASRGRQGQYAEAFF.

This CDR3 is CASSLALAGTNTGELFF. CDR3 DNA sequence: TGTGCCAGCAGCTTAGCCTTAGCGGGAACGAACACCGGGGAGCTGTTTTTT. J is TRBJ2-2 and V is TRBV7-9; TRBD2 matches at 8 bases. The CDR3 is made up of 17 amino acids. V lost 0 bases to trimming and J lost 0 bases; unmatched junction nucleotides: 3. Germline loops: CDR1 SEHNR, CDR2 FQNEAQ (reference sequence).

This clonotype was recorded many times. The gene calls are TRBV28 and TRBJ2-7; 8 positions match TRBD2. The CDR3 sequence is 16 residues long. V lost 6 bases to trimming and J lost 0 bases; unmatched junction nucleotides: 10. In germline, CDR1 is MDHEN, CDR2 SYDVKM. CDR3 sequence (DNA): TGTGCCAGCAGCTTCGGGTCGGGAGGGTCCTCCTACGAGCAGTACTTC. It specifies CASSFGSGGSSYEQYF.

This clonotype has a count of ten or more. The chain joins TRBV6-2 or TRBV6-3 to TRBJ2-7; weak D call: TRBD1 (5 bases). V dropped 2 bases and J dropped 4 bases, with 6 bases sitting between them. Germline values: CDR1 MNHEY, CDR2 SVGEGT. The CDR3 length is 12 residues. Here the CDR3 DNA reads TGTGCCAGCAGTTACCCAGGGTACGAGCAGTACTTC. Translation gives CASSYPGYEQYF.

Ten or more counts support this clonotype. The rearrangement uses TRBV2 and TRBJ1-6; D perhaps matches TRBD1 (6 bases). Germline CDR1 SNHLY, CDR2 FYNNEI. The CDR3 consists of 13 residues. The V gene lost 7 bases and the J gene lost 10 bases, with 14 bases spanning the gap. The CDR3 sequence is CASTSQGRSPLHF. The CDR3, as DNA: TGTGCCAGCACGAGCCAGGGGAGATCACCCCTCCACTTT.